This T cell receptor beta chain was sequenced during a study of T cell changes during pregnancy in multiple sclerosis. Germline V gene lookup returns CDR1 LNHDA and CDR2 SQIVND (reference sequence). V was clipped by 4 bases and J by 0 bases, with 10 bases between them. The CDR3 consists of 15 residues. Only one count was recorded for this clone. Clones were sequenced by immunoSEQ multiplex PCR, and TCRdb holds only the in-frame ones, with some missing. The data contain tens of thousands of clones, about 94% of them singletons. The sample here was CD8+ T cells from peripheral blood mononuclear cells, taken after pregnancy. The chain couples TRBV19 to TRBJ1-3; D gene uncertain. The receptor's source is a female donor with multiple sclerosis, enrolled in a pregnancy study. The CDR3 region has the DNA TGTGCCAGTAGTAGAGACACTAGCTCTGGAAACACCATATATTTT. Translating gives CASSRDTSSGNTIYF.